The 3 T cell receptor beta chains below come from one sample, sequenced in a study of beta chain features in type 1 diabetes. Since all of the isolated RNA was reverse transcribed, expressed TCRB transcripts were what got sequenced. Libraries were prepared by immunoSEQ multiplex PCR; TCRdb keeps only in-frame clonotypes and omits some of them. The sample lists 150,000 to 200,000 clones; 50% to 70% were seen once. Study results and limitations: Type 1 diabetes patients showed a moderate but significant shortening of TCRB CDR3s in all four CD4+ subsets.

Antigens for these TCRs are unknown. Sequenced sample: naive CD4+ T cells from blood. All receptors come from a man in his thirties or forties with type 1 diabetes.

This clone was found a few times. V is TRBV29-1 and J is TRBJ2-1; no firm D call. This CDR3 has 11 residues. The V end was cut by 4 bases, the J end by 8 bases, with 9 bases between. CDR1 is SQVTM and CDR2 is ANQGSEA in the germline V gene. The CDR3 region is CSVVLSYEQFF. The CDR3 DNA is TGCAGCGTTGTCCTTAGTTATGAGCAGTTCTTC.

This clone came up a few times. The chain carries TRBV28 and TRBJ2-5; tentatively, D is TRBD2 (5 bases). The CDR3 extends over 15 amino acids. V dropped 7 bases and J dropped 7 bases, with 22 bases sitting between them. The V gene's germline CDR1 is MDHEN and CDR2 SYDVKM. The DNA of the CDR3 is TGTGCCAGCACCCGAAGTTCGGGGAGAGGAGGGACCCAGTACTTC. As protein: CASTRSSGRGGTQYF.

This clone has more than one count but fewer than ten. The chain couples TRBV9 to TRBJ2-5, with TRBD2 matching 8 bases. V gave up 2 bases and J gave up 5 bases; unmatched junction bases: 8. This CDR3 contains 15 residues. The germline V gene encodes CDR1 SGDLS and CDR2 YYNGEE. The CDR3 region is CASSVGSGGLETQYF. Here the CDR3 DNA reads TGTGCCAGCAGCGTCGGGAGCGGGGGTCTGGAGACCCAGTACTTC.